The 2 T cell receptor beta chains given below trace back to one sample, sequenced in a study of control samples from healthy donors and cancer patients. Sequencing used immunoSEQ multiplex PCR; TCRdb keeps in-frame clones, though not all of them. The profile shows 100,000 to 150,000 clones, more than 90% of them singletons. Input material: blood. Source of these receptors: a man younger than 35 in good health.

The V and J genes are TRBV7-9 and TRBJ2-7; 12 positions match TRBD2. CDR1 SEHNR and CDR2 FQNEAQ come from the germline V gene (reference sequence). This CDR3 has 17 residues. V lost 4 bases to trimming and J lost 4 bases; unmatched junction nucleotides: 11. DNA of the CDR3: TGTGCCAGCAGCTACGGACAGTCTAGCGGGGGGGTATACGAGCAGTACTTC. Translation gives CASSYGQSSGGVYEQYF. Combining the CDR3 with reference TRBV7-9 and TRBJ2-7 gives the whole variable domain DTGVSQNPRHKITKRGQNVTFRCDPISEHNRLYWYRQTLGQGPEFLTYFQNEAQLEKSRLLSDRFSAERPKGSFSTLEIQRTEQGDSAMYLCASSYGQSSGGVYEQYFGPGTRLTVT.

V gene TRBV28 combines with J gene TRBJ1-6; TRBD1 might be the D (6 bases). The CDR3 is 16 residues long. The V end lost 2 bases, the J end lost 10 bases, and 18 bases lay between the germline ends. Germline assignment: CDR1 MDHEN and CDR2 SYDVKM. The CDR3 bases are TGTGCCAGCAGTTTACCATTGACAGGTAGCCTATCACCCCTCCACTTT. Translation gives CASSLPLTGSLSPLHF. The variable domain in full, completed from reference TRBV28 and TRBJ1-6, reads DVKVTQSSRYLVKRTGEKVFLECVQDMDHENMFWYRQDPGLGLRLIYFSYDVKMKEKGDIPEGYSVSREKKERFSLILESASTNQTSMYLCASSLPLTGSLSPLHFGNGTRLTVT.